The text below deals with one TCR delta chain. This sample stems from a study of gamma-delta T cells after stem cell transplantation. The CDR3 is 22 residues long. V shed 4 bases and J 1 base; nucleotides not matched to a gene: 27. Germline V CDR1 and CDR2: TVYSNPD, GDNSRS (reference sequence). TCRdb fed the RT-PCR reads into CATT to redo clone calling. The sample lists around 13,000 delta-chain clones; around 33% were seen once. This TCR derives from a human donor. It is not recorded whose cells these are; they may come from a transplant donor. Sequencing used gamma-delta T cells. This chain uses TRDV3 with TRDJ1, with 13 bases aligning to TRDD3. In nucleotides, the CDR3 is TGTGCCTCCTCTAAGTCTTCCAGGCCCCTTTACTGGGGGATACGAACCACCGATAAACTCATCTTT. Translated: CASSKSSRPLYWGIRTTDKLIF.